This TCR beta chain was retrieved from a study of CD8 T cells in ankylosing spondylitis. Notes on the study in general: Relatively scarce in peripheral blood, disease-linked clones were CD8+. Characteristic, it appeared, of ankylosing spondylitis blood was a TCR beta motif of fewer than 10 highly homologous variants. Significant enrichment of disease-linked clones was reportedly seen in matched ankylosing spondylitis synovial fluid.

This CDR3 is 16 amino acids long. CDR1 and CDR2 (germline): DFQATT, SNEGSKA (reference sequence). The V end was cut by 6 bases, the J end by 7 bases, with 24 bases between. A word on this clonotype: Its antigen is unidentified.

It was by quantitative 5'-RACE with molecular barcodes that TCR beta libraries were made. TCRdb passed the 5' RACE reads through MiXCR, listing each CDR3 protein once. The table lists 700,000 to 1,000,000 distinct CDR3 sequences, 12% of them singletons. This receptor was taken from a male donor with ankylosing spondylitis. Sequencing was done on a sample of blood, either unsorted or a sorted T cell fraction (not recorded which). The V and J genes are TRBV20-1 and TRBJ1-4, with D perhaps TRBD1 (5 bases). The chain's CDR3 is CSATGPKMGELEKLFF. Here the CDR3 DNA reads TGCAGTGCAACGGGTCCTAAGATGGGGGAACTTGAAAAACTGTTTTTT.